This TCR beta chain stems from a study of T cell responses to AZD1222 COVID-19 vaccine. Only in-frame clones appear in the TCRdb table, and some are missing; sequencing was by immunoSEQ multiplex PCR. The table has some 140,000 clones, around 93% seen once; the top ten hold approximately 2.6%. As concerns this clone: As yet, its antigen is unknown.

Whole-study results and caveats: The study found Spike-specific TCR breadth and depth rose after two AZD1222 doses. Unmutated variant regions are reportedly the target of nearly half of TCRs that are spike-specific. At baseline, just a handful of AZD1222 recipients tested seropositive. No repertoire was sampled before or during the peak T cell response, only after it.

Germline values: CDR1 SEHNR, CDR2 FQNEAQ (reference sequence). CDR3 size: 12 residues. Trimming took 5 bases from V and 8 from J, leaving 12 bases between them. V usage is TRBV7-9 and J usage is TRBJ1-2, with a possible D match to TRBD1 (5 bases). This clonotype originated in an adult in good health. Sequenced here: peripheral blood, sampled on day 0 of AZD1222 vaccination. In DNA, the CDR3 is TGTGCCAGCAGCCCCGCGGGGCTCGGCTACACCTTC. Translating gives CASSPAGLGYTF.